This record concerns one T cell receptor (beta chain) sequence. What it binds is unknown. Trimming removed 6 bases at V and 2 bases at J, with 17 bases between. Germline V CDR1 and CDR2: MNHNS, SASEGT. The CDR3 is 15 residues long. The sample originates from a study of CD8+ T cells in alopecia areata. Looking at the study overall: The share of scalp area affected provided the severity score for treated patients.

Extracted RNA was reverse transcribed, and the resulting cDNA served as sequencing template. Produced via immunoSEQ multiplex PCR; TCRdb's table is partial and in-frame only. The repertoire holds some 200,000 clones, under 60% seen once, with roughly an eighth in the top ten. The treatment here: oral pan-JAK inhibitor, 5-10 mg twice daily. A FACSAria was used to sort CD4+ and CD8+ T cells. These cells came from PBMCs. Study findings and constraints: Many expanded lesional clones persisted during tofacitinib (in both scalp and blood).

The V and J genes are TRBV6-1 and TRBJ2-7, with D maybe TRBD2 (6 bases). The material sequenced was CD8+ T cells sorted from blood, taken at week 24, from a patient treated with tofacitinib. This receptor was obtained from a human donor with alopecia areata. DNA for the CDR3: TGTGCCAGCAGCGCGGCGCGGCGGGGAGCCTACGAGCAGTACTTC. Translating it yields CASSAARRGAYEQYF.